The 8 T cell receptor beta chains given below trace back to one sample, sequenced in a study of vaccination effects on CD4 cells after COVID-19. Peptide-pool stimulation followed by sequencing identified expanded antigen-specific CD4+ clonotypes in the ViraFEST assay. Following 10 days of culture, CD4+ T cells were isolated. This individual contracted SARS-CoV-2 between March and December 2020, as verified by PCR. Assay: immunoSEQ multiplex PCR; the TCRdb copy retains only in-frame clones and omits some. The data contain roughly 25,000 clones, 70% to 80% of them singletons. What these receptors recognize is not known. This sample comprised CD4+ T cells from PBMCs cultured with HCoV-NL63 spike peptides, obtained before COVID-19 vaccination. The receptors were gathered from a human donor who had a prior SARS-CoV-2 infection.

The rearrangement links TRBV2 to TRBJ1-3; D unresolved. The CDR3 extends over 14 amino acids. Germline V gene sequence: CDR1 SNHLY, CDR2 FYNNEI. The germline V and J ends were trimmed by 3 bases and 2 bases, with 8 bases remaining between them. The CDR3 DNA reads TGTGCCAGCAGTGACGGCAGAACTGGAAACACCATATATTTT. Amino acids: CASSDGRTGNTIYF.

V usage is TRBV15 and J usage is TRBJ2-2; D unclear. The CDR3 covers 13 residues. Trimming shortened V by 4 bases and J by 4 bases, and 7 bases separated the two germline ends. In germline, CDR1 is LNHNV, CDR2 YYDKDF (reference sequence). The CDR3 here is CATSIRTTGELFF. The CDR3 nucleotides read TGTGCCACCAGCATTCGGACCACCGGGGAGCTGTTTTTT. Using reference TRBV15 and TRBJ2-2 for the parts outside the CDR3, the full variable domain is DAMVIQNPRYQVTQFGKPVTLSCSQTLNHNVMYWYQQKSSQAPKLLFHYYDKDFNNEADTPDNFQSRRPNTSFCFLDIRSPGLGDTAMYLCATSIRTTGELFFGEGSRLTVL.

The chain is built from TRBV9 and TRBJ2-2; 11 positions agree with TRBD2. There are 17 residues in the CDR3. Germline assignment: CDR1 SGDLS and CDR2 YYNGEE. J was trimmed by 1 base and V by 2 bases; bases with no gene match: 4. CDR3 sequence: CASSVSLAGGNTGELFF. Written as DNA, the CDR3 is TGTGCCAGCAGCGTTAGTCTAGCGGGAGGGAACACCGGGGAGCTGTTTTTT.

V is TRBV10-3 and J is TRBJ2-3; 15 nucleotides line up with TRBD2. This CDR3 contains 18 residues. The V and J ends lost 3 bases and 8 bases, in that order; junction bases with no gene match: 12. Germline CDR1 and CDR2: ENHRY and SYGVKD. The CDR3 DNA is TGTGCCATCAGTGACTCCCGGGGACTAGCGGGGGGCTTTGGTACGCAGTATTTT. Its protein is CAISDSRGLAGGFGTQYF.

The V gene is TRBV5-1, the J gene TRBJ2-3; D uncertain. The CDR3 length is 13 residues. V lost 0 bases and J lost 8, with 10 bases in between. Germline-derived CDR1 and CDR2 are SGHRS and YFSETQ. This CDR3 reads CASSLVGVGTQYF. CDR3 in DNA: TGCGCCAGCAGCTTGGTTGGTGTTGGTACGCAGTATTTT.

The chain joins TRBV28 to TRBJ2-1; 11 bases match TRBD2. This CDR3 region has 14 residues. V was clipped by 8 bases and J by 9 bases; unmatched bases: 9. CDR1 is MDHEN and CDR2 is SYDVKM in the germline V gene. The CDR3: CASLLAGAAGEQFF. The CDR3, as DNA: TGTGCCAGCCTACTAGCGGGAGCTGCTGGTGAGCAGTTCTTC. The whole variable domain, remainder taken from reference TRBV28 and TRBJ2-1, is DVKVTQSSRYLVKRTGEKVFLECVQDMDHENMFWYRQDPGLGLRLIYFSYDVKMKEKGDIPEGYSVSREKKERFSLILESASTNQTSMYLCASLLAGAAGEQFFGPGTRLTVL.

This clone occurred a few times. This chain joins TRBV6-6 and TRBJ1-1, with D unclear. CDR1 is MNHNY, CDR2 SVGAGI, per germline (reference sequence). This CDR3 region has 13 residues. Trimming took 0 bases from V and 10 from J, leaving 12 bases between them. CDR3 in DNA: TGTGCCAGCAGTTACTCCCTCGGCTCTCCAGCTTTCTTT. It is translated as CASSYSLGSPAFF.

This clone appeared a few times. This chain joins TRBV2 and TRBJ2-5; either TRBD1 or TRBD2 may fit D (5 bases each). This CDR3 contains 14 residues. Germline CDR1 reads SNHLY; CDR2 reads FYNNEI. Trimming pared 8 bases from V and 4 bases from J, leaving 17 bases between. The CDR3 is CASGLRVRRETQYF. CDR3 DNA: TGTGCCAGCGGACTCAGGGTTCGTAGAGAGACCCAGTACTTC.